Listed below are T cell receptor beta chains from one sample, sequenced in a study of cytomegalovirus exposure and HLA in healthy donors. Here immunoSEQ multiplex PCR was the method, and the copy in TCRdb shows in-frame clones only, minus some. This sample has over 200,000 clones, with almost 80% found just once. The sample consisted of PBMCs. The receptor set was obtained from a male donor in good health and CMV-seronegative. Each CDR3 is given with its conserved first and last residue. D genes are given only for firm matches. The size of a clone is reported for some rows only, either as once, few or many, or as a class for expanded clones.

abundance	j_gene	v_gene	d_gene	CDR3aa	CDR3nt
-	TRBJ2-7	TRBV11-2	TRBD1	CASTLLPGTGASYEQYF	TGTGCCAGCACCCTTTTGCCGGGGACAGGGGCCTCCTACGAGCAGTACTTC
once	TRBJ2-3	TRBV9	TRBD2	CASSYFREGTDTQYF	TGTGCCAGCAGCTACTTCCGGGAGGGCACAGATACGCAGTATTTT
-	TRBJ2-1	TRBV5-4	TRBD2	CASSLLAGASFYNEQFF	TGTGCCAGCAGCTTGCTAGCGGGAGCTTCATTTTACAATGAGCAGTTCTTC
few	TRBJ2-1	TRBV5-1	TRBD2	CASSPYTGTRAHNEQFF	TGCGCCAGCAGCCCGTATACCGGGACTAGGGCCCACAATGAGCAGTTCTTC
-	TRBJ2-7	TRBV18	TRBD1	CASSPRGRDRGYEQYF	TGTGCCAGCTCACCGCGGGGCCGGGACAGGGGCTACGAGCAGTACTTC
-	TRBJ2-3	TRBV18	TRBD2	CASSPGLADTDTQYF	TGTGCCAGCTCGCCAGGACTAGCGGACACAGATACGCAGTATTTT
-	TRBJ1-1	TRBV5-4	TRBD1	CASSNRQGGYTEAFF	TGTGCCAGCAGTAACAGACAGGGAGGTTACACTGAAGCTTTCTTT
-	TRBJ2-7	TRBV7-6	-	CASSLGPPDYEQYF	TGTGCCAGCAGCTTAGGGCCCCCTGACTACGAGCAGTACTTC
-	TRBJ2-5	TRBV5-1	TRBD2	CASSHRTSGRGGETQYF	TGCGCCAGCAGCCACCGGACTAGCGGGAGGGGTGGAGAGACCCAGTACTTC
-	TRBJ2-2	TRBV2	TRBD1	CASRADRGPTYGNTGELFF	TGTGCCAGCAGGGCGGACAGGGGTCCAACTTACGGGAACACCGGGGAGCTGTTTTTT
-	TRBJ1-5	TRBV27	TRBD1	CASSSYRGQPQHF	TGTGCCAGCAGTTCTTACAGGGGCCAGCCCCAGCATTTT
once	TRBJ2-1	TRBV9	-	CASSPLMLSYNEQFF	TGTGCCAGCAGCCCCCTCATGCTATCCTACAATGAGCAGTTCTTC
-	TRBJ2-1	TRBV15	TRBD2	CATSSPVGTSGRDEQFF	TGTGCCACCAGCAGCCCCGTGGGGACTAGCGGGAGGGATGAGCAGTTCTTC
once	TRBJ1-3	TRBV10-2	TRBD1	CASSGQGGLNTIYF	TGCGCCAGCAGTGGACAGGGGGGCTTAAACACCATATATTTT
-	TRBJ2-5	TRBV21-1	-	CASSRDGDRGAQYF	TGTGCCAGCAGCAGGGACGGGGACAGAGGGGCCCAGTACTTC
-	TRBJ2-7	TRBV15	TRBD2	CATSSANLVLAGSYEQYF	TGTGCCACCAGCAGTGCTAATCTGGTACTAGCGGGCTCCTACGAGCAGTACTTC
once	TRBJ2-7	TRBV19	-	CASTHGGAYEQYF	TGTGCCAGTACCCACGGCGGTGCCTACGAGCAGTACTTC
-	TRBJ2-7	TRBV10-3	-	CAISQGQDSLINYEQYF	TGTGCCATCAGCCAAGGCCAGGACAGCCTTATTAACTACGAGCAGTACTTC
-	TRBJ2-1	TRBV9	TRBD2	CASSGVRGGYNEQFF	TGTGCCAGCAGCGGAGTCCGGGGGGGTTACAATGAGCAGTTCTTC
-	TRBJ2-3	TRBV7-9	TRBD2	CASSFTTGLAPTDTQYF	TGTGCCAGCAGCTTTACAACGGGACTAGCGCCCACAGATACGCAGTATTTT
-	TRBJ2-5	TRBV7-6	TRBD2	CASSLAGVELAGLKTQYF	TGTGCCAGCAGCTTAGCGGGGGTTGAACTAGCGGGACTCAAGACCCAGTACTTC
once	TRBJ1-2	TRBV25-1	-	CASSEAGTGTNYGYTF	TGTGCCAGCAGTGAAGCAGGTACCGGGACTAACTATGGCTACACCTTC
-	TRBJ1-2	TRBV4-2	-	CASSQPERGEYGYTF	TGTGCCAGCAGCCAGCCAGAAAGGGGTGAATATGGCTACACCTTC
-	TRBJ2-1	TRBV6-5	-	CASRLQTPSYNEQFF	TGTGCCAGCAGGTTACAGACACCCTCCTACAATGAGCAGTTCTTC
-	TRBJ2-1	TRBV2	-	CASSAKYEQFF	TGTGCCAGCAGTGCTAAGTATGAGCAGTTCTTC
-	TRBJ2-3	TRBV5-1	TRBD2	CASSLVTSGTPMNTQYF	TGCGCCAGCAGCTTGGTGACTAGCGGGACGCCAATGAATACGCAGTATTTT
-	TRBJ2-2	TRBV6-4	-	CASSGANTGELFF	TGTGCCAGCAGTGGCGCGAACACCGGGGAGCTGTTTTTT
-	TRBJ2-7	TRBV29-1	TRBD1	CSVRRGPEQYF	TGCAGCGTTCGCAGGGGGCCCGAGCAGTACTTC
-	TRBJ2-3	TRBV2	TRBD1	CASSPDRVGDTQYF	TGTGCCAGCAGTCCGGACAGGGTAGGAGATACGCAGTATTTT
once	TRBJ1-4	TRBV27	-	CASSLSSQIGLLLNEKLFF	TGTGCCAGCAGTTTGTCCTCCCAAATAGGACTTCTGCTGAATGAAAAACTGTTTTTT
-	TRBJ2-5	TRBV5-1	TRBD2	CASSPRLAGGPLETQYF	TGCGCCAGCAGCCCAAGACTAGCGGGAGGGCCTCTGGAGACCCAGTACTTC
-	TRBJ2-1	TRBV12-2	-	CASRLMNLARERSYNEQFF	TGTGCAAGTCGCTTAATGAATCTAGCGAGGGAGCGTTCCTACAATGAGCAGTTCTTC
-	TRBJ2-7	TRBV15	-	CATSRDLTQGEQYF	TGTGCCACCAGCAGAGATCTAACCCAGGGCGAGCAGTACTTC
-	TRBJ2-7	TRBV6-5	TRBD2	CASSKGLAVSYEQYF	TGTGCCAGCAGCAAAGGACTAGCGGTCTCCTACGAGCAGTACTTC
-	TRBJ1-2	TRBV10-3	TRBD1	CAIRRDRVTSGYTF	TGTGCCATCAGACGGGACAGGGTGACGAGTGGCTACACCTTC
-	TRBJ2-4	TRBV5-1	TRBD1	CANPPGQGASKNIQYF	TGCGCCAACCCGCCGGGACAGGGGGCCTCCAAAAACATTCAGTACTTC
-	TRBJ1-1	TRBV12-5	TRBD1	CASGLGQGRGNTEAFF	TGTGCTAGTGGTTTAGGACAGGGCCGAGGAAACACTGAAGCTTTCTTT
-	TRBJ1-5	TRBV19	-	CASSIGGSNQPQHF	TGTGCCAGTAGTATAGGCGGTAGCAATCAGCCCCAGCATTTT
few	TRBJ1-3	TRBV5-4	TRBD1	CASSSPGQGNTIYF	TGTGCCAGCAGCTCACCGGGACAGGGAAACACCATATATTTT
-	TRBJ1-4	TRBV2	-	CASRFSGVTNEKLFF	TGTGCCAGCCGCTTCTCGGGGGTAACTAATGAAAAACTGTTTTTT
-	TRBJ2-5	TRBV5-1	TRBD2	CASSTGLAGGKRQETQYF	TGCGCCAGCAGCACAGGACTAGCGGGAGGCAAGCGGCAAGAGACCCAGTACTTC
-	TRBJ1-5	TRBV27	-	CASSWAGSQPQHF	TGTGCCAGCAGTTGGGCAGGCTCTCAGCCCCAGCATTTT
-	TRBJ2-1	TRBV28	TRBD2	CASILAGGYNEQFF	TGTGCCAGCATTCTCGCGGGGGGCTACAATGAGCAGTTCTTC
-	TRBJ1-5	TRBV28	TRBD1	CASSFYPGQGGSNQPQHF	TGTGCCAGCAGTTTTTACCCAGGACAGGGTGGGAGCAATCAGCCCCAGCATTTT
-	TRBJ1-1	TRBV5-1	-	CASSSYTIQGTEAFF	TGCGCCAGCAGCTCTTACACAATCCAGGGGACTGAAGCTTTCTTT
-	TRBJ2-5	TRBV5-4	-	CASSFNQETQYF	TGTGCCAGCAGCTTCAACCAAGAGACCCAGTACTTC
-	TRBJ2-3	TRBV5-1	TRBD2	CASSPGLAGGTSHTQYF	TGCGCCAGCAGCCCGGGACTAGCGGGAGGTACATCGCATACGCAGTATTTT
-	TRBJ2-3	TRBV5-1	TRBD2	CASSLELAADTQYF	TGCGCCAGCAGCTTGGAACTAGCGGCAGATACGCAGTATTTT
-	TRBJ2-7	TRBV18	TRBD1	CASSPRPGQGVHEQYF	TGTGCCAGCTCACCACGACCGGGACAGGGGGTCCACGAGCAGTACTTC
-	TRBJ1-5	TRBV10-3	TRBD1	CAISEGTGGQQPQHF	TGTGCCATCAGTGAGGGTACAGGGGGCCAACAGCCCCAGCATTTT
-	TRBJ2-2	TRBV28	TRBD1	CASSSPRTGSELFF	TGTGCCAGCAGTTCTCCCCGGACAGGGAGCGAGCTGTTTTTT
-	TRBJ1-2	TRBV7-9	TRBD1	CASSLVQGARSGYTF	TGTGCCAGCAGCTTAGTACAGGGGGCGCGTTCTGGCTACACCTTC
-	TRBJ2-2	TRBV30	-	CAWSPGRTGELFF	TGTGCCTGGAGTCCAGGGCGAACCGGGGAGCTGTTTTTT
-	TRBJ1-5	TRBV25-1	-	CASSDRSNQPQHF	TGTGCCAGCAGTGATCGGAGCAATCAGCCCCAGCATTTT
-	TRBJ2-2	TRBV9	TRBD2	CASSVSPTSGTGELFF	TGTGCCAGCAGCGTATCCCCGACTAGCGGGACCGGGGAGCTGTTTTTT
-	TRBJ2-2	TRBV19	TRBD1	CASRIGTGGTGELFF	TGTGCCAGTAGGATCGGGACAGGGGGGACCGGGGAGCTGTTTTTT
-	TRBJ2-4	TRBV13	-	CASSLEGVAKNIQYF	TGTGCCAGCAGCTTAGAGGGGGTAGCCAAAAACATTCAGTACTTC
-	TRBJ2-5	TRBV27	-	CASSSQGFGTQYF	TGTGCCAGCAGTTCTCAGGGGTTCGGGACCCAGTACTTC